The 9 T cell receptor beta chains below were found in one sample sequenced in a study of blood T cell repertoires in COVID-19. The protocol was immunoSEQ multiplex PCR, while the TCRdb copy is restricted to in-frame clones and leaves out a portion. The top ten hold approximately 10% of the sample, which has 150,000 or so clones, 84% seen once. What was sequenced was peripheral blood. These receptors originate from a woman aged 45 to 65 with acute or convalescent COVID-19.

V usage is TRBV30 and J usage is TRBJ2-7; 12 nucleotides align to TRBD1. The CDR3 extends over 15 amino acids. Germline CDR1 GTSNPN, CDR2 SVGIG (reference sequence). Trimming took 4 bases from V and 2 from J; bases not matched to a gene: 6. The CDR3 protein is CAWTSRDRGPYEQYF. DNA of the CDR3: TGTGCCTGGACCAGCCGGGACAGGGGGCCCTACGAGCAGTACTTC. The full variable domain, in which reference TRBV30 and TRBJ2-7 provide the parts outside the CDR3, is SQTIHQWPATLVQPVGSPLSLECTVEGTSNPNLYWYRQAAGRGLQLLFYSVGIGQISSEVPQNLSASRPQDRQFILSSKKLLLSDSGFYLCAWTSRDRGPYEQYFGPGTRLTVT.

This chain joins TRBV5-1 and TRBJ1-4; possibly TRBD1 for D (5 bases). CDR1 is SGHRS and CDR2 is YFSETQ in the germline V gene. The CDR3 is 14 amino acids. Trimming removed 4 bases at V and 4 bases at J, with 11 bases between. The CDR3, as DNA: TGCGCCAGCAGCGGGCAGGGCCATAATGAAAAACTGTTTTTT. Residues: CASSGQGHNEKLFF.

J is TRBJ2-5 and V is TRBV4-1; D is possibly TRBD2 (5 bases). Germline loops: CDR1 MGHRA, CDR2 YSYEKL. V was trimmed by 3 bases and J by 5 bases, leaving 13 bases between them. The CDR3 contains 14 residues. The CDR3 region is CASSQSLVSETQYF. The CDR3 DNA follows: TGCGCCAGCAGCCAGTCACTAGTATCCGAGACCCAGTACTTC.

The chain uses TRBV18 and TRBJ2-2; 9 bases match TRBD1. The CDR3 sequence is 16 residues long. With 5 bases clipped from V and 2 bases from J, the junction kept 6 bases outside the gene matches. Looked up from germline, CDR1 is KGHSH and CDR2 is LQKENI. CDR3: CASSVNRGPNTGELFF. In DNA form, the CDR3 reads TGTGCCAGCTCAGTAAACAGGGGGCCTAACACCGGGGAGCTGTTTTTT.

CDR3 protein: CASSDRGSGNTEAFF. CDR3 coding DNA: TGTGCCAGCAGCGACAGGGGGTCGGGGAACACTGAAGCTTTCTTT. V and J are TRBV28 and TRBJ1-1, with 9 bases fitting TRBD1. From germline, CDR1 is MDHEN and CDR2 SYDVKM. The trim removed 6 bases at V and 1 base at J, leaving 6 bases unmatched. The CDR3 is made up of 15 amino acids. Looking up the rest from reference TRBV28 and TRBJ1-1 gives the full variable domain: DVKVTQSSRYLVKRTGEKVFLECVQDMDHENMFWYRQDPGLGLRLIYFSYDVKMKEKGDIPEGYSVSREKKERFSLILESASTNQTSMYLCASSDRGSGNTEAFFGQGTRLTVV.

The V call is TRBV7-3, the J call TRBJ2-5, with D maybe TRBD2 (5 bases). V was cut by 5 bases and J by 4 bases, with 11 bases left in between. The germline gives CDR1 SGHTA, CDR2 FQGTGA. The CDR3 totals 13 residues. The CDR3 is CASSAGVGETQYF. Written as DNA, the CDR3 is TGTGCCAGCAGCGCCGGGGTGGGAGAGACCCAGTACTTC.

Written as DNA, the CDR3 is TGCGCCAGCAGCCTCGGACTAGCGGGTAGCACAGATACGCAGTATTTT. Its protein is CASSLGLAGSTDTQYF. This rearrangement joins TRBV5-1 to TRBJ2-3, with 11 bases fitting TRBD2. Germline CDR1 SGHRS, CDR2 YFSETQ. Trimming cost V 4 bases and J 0 bases; bases outside gene matches: 4. The CDR3 has 16 residues.

The chain is built from TRBV27 and TRBJ2-7; D is possibly TRBD2 (6 bases). There are 17 residues in the CDR3. Deletions cut 7 bases from V and 2 bases from J, with 24 bases between. Germline CDR1 MNHEY, CDR2 SMNVEV (reference sequence). The CDR3 nucleotides read TGTGCCAGCACCTCCCTTAAGGGTGCGGGACCTGCCTACGAGCAGTACTTC. Its translation is CASTSLKGAGPAYEQYF.

This clone was detected only once. CDR3 sequence: CASIPVAVYNEQFF. CDR3 nucleotides: TGTGCCAGTATACCCGTAGCGGTCTACAATGAGCAGTTCTTC. The rearrangement links TRBV7-3 to TRBJ2-1, with D possibly matching TRBD2 (6 bases). CDR1 and CDR2 from the germline V gene are SGHTA and FQGTGA. CDR3 length: 14 residues. The germline V and J ends were trimmed by 9 bases and 3 bases, with 15 bases remaining between them.